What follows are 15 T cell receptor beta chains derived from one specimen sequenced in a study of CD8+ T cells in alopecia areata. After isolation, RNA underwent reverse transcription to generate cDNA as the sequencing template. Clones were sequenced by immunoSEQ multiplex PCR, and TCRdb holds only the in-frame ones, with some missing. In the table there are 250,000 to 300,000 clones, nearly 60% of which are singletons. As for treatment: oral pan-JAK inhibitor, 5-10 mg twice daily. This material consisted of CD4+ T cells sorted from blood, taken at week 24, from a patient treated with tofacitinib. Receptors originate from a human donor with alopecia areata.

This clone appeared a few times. The CDR3 spells CASSLVGTGDYEAFF. The CDR3 region has the DNA TGCGCCAGCAGCTTGGTAGGGACAGGAGACTATGAAGCTTTCTTT. The V call is TRBV5-1, the J call TRBJ1-1, with 8 bases that match TRBD1. Germline loops: CDR1 SGHRS, CDR2 YFSETQ. V lost 0 bases, J lost 7 bases, and 8 bases stayed unmatched. CDR3 length: 15 amino acids.

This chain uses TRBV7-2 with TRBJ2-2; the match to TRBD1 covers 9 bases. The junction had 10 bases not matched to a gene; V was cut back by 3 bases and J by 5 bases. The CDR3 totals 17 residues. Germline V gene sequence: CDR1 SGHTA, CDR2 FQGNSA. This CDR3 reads CASSFHRDRASTGELFF. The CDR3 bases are TGTGCCAGCAGCTTCCACCGGGACAGGGCGAGTACCGGGGAGCTGTTTTTT.

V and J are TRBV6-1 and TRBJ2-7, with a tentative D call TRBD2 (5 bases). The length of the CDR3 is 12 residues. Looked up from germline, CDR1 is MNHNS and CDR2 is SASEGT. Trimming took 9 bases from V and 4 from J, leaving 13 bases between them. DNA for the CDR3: TGTGCCAGTAGAGGGAGAGGGTACGAGCAGTACTTC. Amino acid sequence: CASRGRGYEQYF.

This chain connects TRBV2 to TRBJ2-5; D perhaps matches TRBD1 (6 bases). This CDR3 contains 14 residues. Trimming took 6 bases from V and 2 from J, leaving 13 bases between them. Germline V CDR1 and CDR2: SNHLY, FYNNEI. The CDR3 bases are TGTGCCAGCAGCTCCGGACAGTTACAAGAGACCCAGTACTTC. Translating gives CASSSGQLQETQYF.

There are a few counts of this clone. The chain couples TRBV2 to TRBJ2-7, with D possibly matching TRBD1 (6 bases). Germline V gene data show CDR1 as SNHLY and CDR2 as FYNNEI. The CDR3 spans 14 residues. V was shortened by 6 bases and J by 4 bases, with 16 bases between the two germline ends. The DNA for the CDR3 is TGTGCCAGCAGCCTACAGGGTGGCCTTTACGAGCAGTACTTC. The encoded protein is CASSLQGGLYEQYF.

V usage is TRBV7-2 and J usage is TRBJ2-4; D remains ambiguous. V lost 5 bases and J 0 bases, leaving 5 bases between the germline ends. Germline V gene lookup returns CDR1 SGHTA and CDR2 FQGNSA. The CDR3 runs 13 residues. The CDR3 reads CASSPVAKNIQYF. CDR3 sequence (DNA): TGTGCCAGCAGCCCAGTAGCCAAAAACATTCAGTACTTC.

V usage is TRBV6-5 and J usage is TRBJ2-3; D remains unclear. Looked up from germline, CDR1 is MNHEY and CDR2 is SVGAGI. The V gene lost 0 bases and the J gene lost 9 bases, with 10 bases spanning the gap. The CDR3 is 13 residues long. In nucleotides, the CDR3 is TGTGCCAGCAGTTACTCGGTCGGTTCGACGCAGTATTTT. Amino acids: CASSYSVGSTQYF.

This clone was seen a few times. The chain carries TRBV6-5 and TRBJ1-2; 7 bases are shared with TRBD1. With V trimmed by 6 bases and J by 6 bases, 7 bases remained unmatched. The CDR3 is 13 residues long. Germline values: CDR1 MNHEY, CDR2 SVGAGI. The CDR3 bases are TGTGCCAGCAGACCTCGACAGGGCAATGGCTACACCTTC. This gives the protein CASRPRQGNGYTF.

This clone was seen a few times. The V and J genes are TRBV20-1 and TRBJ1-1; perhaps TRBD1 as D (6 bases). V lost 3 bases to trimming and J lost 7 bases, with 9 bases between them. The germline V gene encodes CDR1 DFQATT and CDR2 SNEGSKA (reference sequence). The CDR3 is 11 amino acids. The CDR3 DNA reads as TGCAGTGCTAGGCAGGGGTATGAAGCTTTCTTT. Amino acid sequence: CSARQGYEAFF.

The CDR3 sequence: CASSMGLAHEYNEQFF. CDR3 DNA sequence: TGCGCCAGCAGCATGGGACTAGCTCATGAGTACAATGAGCAGTTCTTC. The V and J genes are TRBV5-1 and TRBJ2-1, with 9 nucleotides matching TRBD2. Trimming cost V 4 bases and J 4 bases; bases outside gene matches: 9. The CDR3 extends over 16 amino acids. CDR1 and CDR2 from the germline V gene are SGHRS and YFSETQ.

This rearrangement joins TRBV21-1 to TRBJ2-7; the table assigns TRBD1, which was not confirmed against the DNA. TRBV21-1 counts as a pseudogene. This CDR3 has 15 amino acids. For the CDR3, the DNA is TGTGCCAGCTCCTCCAGACGACAATTCTCCTACGAGCAGTACTTC. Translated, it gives CASSSRRQFSYEQYF.

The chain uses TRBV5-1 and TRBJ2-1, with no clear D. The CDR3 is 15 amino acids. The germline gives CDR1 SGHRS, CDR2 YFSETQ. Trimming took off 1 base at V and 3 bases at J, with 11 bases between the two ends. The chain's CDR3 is CASSLLRTNYNEQFF. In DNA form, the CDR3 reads TGCGCCAGCAGCTTGCTACGGACCAACTACAATGAGCAGTTCTTC.

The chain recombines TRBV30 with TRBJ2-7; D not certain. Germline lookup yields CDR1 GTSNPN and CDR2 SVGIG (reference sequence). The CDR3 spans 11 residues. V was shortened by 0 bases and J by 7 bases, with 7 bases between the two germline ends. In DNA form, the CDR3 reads TGTGCCTGGAGTGTTCATTTGGAGCAGTACTTC. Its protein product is CAWSVHLEQYF.

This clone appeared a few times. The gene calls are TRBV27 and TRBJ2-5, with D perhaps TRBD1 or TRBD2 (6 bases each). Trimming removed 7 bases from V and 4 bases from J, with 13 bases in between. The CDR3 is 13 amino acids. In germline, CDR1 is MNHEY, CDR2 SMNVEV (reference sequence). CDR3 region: CASKGGAAETQYF. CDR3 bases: TGTGCCAGCAAGGGGGGAGCCGCAGAGACCCAGTACTTC.

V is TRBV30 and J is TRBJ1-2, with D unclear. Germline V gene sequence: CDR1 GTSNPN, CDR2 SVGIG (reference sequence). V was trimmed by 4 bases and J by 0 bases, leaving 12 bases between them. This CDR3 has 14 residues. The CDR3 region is CAWKRTPANYGYTF. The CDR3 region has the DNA TGTGCCTGGAAACGGACGCCAGCTAACTATGGCTACACCTTC.